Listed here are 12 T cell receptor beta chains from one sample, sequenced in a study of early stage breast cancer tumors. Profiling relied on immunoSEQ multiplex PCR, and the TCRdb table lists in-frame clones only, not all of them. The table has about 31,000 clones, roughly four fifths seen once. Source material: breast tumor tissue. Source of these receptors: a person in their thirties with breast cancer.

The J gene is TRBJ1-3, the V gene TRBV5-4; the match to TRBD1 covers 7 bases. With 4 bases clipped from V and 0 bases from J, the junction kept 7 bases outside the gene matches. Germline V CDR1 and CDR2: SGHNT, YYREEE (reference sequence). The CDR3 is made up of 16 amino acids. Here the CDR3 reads CASSLSTGISGNTIYF. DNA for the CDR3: TGTGCCAGCAGCCTCTCGACAGGGATCTCTGGAAACACCATATATTTT.

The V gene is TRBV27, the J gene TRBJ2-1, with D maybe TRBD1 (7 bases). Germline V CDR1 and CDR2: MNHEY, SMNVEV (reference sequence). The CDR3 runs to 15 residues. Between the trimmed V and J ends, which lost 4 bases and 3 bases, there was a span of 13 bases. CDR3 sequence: CASSSGGGDYNEQFF. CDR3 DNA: TGTGCCAGCAGTTCAGGGGGAGGCGACTACAATGAGCAGTTCTTC.

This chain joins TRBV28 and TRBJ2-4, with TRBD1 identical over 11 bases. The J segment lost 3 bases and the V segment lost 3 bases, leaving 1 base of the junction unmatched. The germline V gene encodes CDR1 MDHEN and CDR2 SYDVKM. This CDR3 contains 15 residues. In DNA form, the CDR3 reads TGTGCCAGCAGTTTCGGGACAGGGGGCAAAAACATTCAGTACTTC. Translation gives CASSFGTGGKNIQYF.

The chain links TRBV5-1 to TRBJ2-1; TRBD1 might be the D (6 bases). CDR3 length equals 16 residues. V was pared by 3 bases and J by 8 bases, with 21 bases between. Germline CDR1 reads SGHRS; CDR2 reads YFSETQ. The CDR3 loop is CASSSAGTPLWDEQFF. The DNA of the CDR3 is TGCGCCAGCAGCTCAGCCGGGACACCCCTTTGGGATGAGCAGTTCTTC.

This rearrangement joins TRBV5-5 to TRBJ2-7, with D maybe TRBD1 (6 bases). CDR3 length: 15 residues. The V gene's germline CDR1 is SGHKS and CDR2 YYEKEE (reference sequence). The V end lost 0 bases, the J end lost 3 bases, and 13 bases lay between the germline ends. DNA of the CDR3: TGTGCCAGCAGCTTGGGCCCGGACAGCTTCTACGAGCAGTACTTC. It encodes CASSLGPDSFYEQYF.

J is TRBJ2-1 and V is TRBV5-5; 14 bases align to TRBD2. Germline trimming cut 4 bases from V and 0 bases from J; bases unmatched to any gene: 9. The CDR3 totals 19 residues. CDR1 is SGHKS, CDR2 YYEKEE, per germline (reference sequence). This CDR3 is CASSPRVGTSGSSYNEQFF. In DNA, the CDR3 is TGTGCCAGCAGCCCGCGGGTCGGGACTAGCGGGAGCTCCTACAATGAGCAGTTCTTC.

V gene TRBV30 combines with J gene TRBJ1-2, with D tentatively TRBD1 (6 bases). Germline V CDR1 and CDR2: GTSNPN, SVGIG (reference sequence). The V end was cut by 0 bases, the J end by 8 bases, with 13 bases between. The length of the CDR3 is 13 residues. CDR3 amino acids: CAWSVLSQGGYTF. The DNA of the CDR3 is TGTGCCTGGAGTGTACTATCCCAGGGGGGCTACACCTTC.

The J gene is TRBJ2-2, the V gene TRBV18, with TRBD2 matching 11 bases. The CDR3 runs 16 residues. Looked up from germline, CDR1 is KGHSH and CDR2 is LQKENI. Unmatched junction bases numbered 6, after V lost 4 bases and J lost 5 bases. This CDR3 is CASSQGLAGYTGELFF. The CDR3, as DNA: TGTGCCAGCTCACAAGGACTAGCGGGTTATACCGGGGAGCTGTTTTTT.

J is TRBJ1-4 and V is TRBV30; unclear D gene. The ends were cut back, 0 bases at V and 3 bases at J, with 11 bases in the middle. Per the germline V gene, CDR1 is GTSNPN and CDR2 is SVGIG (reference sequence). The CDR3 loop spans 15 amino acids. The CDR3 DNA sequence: TGTGCCTGGAGTGTTGGCGTCGTAGCTAATGAAAAACTGTTTTTT. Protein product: CAWSVGVVANEKLFF.

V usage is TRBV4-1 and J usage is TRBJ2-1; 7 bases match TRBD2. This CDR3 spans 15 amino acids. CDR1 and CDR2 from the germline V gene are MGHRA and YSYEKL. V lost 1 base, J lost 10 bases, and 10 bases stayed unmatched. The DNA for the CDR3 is TGCGCCAGCAGCCAAGGGCGTAGCGGGCTTGGGGAGCAGTTCTTC. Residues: CASSQGRSGLGEQFF.

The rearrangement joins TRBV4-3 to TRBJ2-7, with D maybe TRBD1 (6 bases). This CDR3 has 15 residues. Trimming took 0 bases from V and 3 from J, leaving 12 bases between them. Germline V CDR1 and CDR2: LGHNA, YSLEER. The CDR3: CASSQDWTAFYEQYF. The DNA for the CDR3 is TGCGCCAGCAGCCAAGACTGGACAGCGTTCTACGAGCAGTACTTC.

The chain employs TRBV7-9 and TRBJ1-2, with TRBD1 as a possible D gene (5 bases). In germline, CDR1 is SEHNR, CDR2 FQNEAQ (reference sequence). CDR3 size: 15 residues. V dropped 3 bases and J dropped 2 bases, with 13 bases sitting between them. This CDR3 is CASSLWSAGNYGYTF. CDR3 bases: TGTGCCAGCAGCTTGTGGTCCGCAGGGAACTATGGCTACACCTTC.